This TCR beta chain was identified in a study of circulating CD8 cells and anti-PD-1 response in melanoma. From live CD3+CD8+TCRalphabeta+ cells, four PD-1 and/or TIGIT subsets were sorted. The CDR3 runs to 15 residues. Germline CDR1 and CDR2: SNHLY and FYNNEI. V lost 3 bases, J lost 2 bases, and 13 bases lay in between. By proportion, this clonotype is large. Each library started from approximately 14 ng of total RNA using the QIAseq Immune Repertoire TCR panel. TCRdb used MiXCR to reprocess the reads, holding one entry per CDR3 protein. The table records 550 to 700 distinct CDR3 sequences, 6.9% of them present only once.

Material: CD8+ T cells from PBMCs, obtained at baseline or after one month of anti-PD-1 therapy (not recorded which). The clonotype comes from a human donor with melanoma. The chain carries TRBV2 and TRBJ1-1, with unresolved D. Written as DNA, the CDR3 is TGTGCCAGCAGTGATCCCACAAATTTCAACACTGAAGCTTTCTTT. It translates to CASSDPTNFNTEAFF.